What follows describes a single T cell receptor beta chain. CDR3 length equals 14 residues. From the 5' RACE reads, TCRdb called clonotypes with MiXCR, one entry per CDR3 protein. Seen here are roughly 40,000 distinct CDR3 sequences, around 30% observed once, and the top ten hold about 3.9%. The chain recombines TRBV21-1 with TRBJ2-1. TRBV21-1 is a documented pseudogene. This clonotype originated in a female donor with breast cancer. Sample: memory CD4+ T cells sorted from a lymph node. The subset: memory CD4+ T cells, CD4+CD45RO+CD25-. The CDR3 sequence is CASSLRLSYNEQFF. Written as DNA, the CDR3 is TGTGCCAGCAGCCTTCGGTTGTCCTACAATGAGCAGTTCTTC.